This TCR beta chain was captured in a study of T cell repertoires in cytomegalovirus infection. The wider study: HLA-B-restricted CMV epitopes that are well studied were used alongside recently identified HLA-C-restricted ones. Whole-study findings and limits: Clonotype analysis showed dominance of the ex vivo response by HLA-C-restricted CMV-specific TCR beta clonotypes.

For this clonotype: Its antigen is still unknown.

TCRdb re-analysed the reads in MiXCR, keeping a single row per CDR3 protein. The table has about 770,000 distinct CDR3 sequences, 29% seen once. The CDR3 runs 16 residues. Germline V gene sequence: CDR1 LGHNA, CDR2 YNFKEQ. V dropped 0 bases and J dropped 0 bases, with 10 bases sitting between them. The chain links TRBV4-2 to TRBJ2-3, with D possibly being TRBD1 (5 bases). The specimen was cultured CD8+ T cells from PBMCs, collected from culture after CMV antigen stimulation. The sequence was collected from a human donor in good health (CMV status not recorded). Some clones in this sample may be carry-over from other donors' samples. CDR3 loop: CASSQDVQGSTDTQYF. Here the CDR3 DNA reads TGTGCCAGCAGCCAAGATGTTCAGGGCAGCACAGATACGCAGTATTTT.